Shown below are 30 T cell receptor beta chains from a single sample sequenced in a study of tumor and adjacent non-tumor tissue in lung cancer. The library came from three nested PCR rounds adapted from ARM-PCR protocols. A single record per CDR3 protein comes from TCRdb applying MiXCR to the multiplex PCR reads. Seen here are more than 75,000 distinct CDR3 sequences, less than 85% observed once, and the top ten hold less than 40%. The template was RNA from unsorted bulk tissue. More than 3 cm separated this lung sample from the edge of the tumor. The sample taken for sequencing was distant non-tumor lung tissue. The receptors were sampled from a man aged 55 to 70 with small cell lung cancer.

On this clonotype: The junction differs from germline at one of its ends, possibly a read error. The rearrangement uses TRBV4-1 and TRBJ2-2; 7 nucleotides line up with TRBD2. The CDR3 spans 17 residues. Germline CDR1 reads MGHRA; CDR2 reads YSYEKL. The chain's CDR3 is CASSSRTRETNTGELFF. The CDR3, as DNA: TGCGCCAGCAGCTCCCGGACTAGGGAGACGAACACCGGGGAACTGTTTTTT.

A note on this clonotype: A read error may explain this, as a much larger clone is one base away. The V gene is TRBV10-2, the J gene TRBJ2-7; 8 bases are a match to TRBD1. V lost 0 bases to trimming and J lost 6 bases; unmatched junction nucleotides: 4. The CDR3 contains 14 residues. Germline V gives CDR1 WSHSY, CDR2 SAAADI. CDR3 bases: TGCGCCAGCAGTGAGTCGGACAGGGCGTCCGAGCAGTACGTC. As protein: CASSESDRASEQYV.

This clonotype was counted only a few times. The CDR3 here is CASSAGGEQFF. In DNA, the CDR3 is TGTGCCAGCAGTGCCGGGGGGGAGCAGTTCTTC. The chain recombines TRBV7-3 with TRBJ2-1; 7 bases line up with TRBD2. V trimming: 6 bases; J trimming: 10 bases; junction bases outside the gene matches: 3. Germline CDR1 is SGHTA and CDR2 is FQGTGA. The length of the CDR3 is 11 residues.

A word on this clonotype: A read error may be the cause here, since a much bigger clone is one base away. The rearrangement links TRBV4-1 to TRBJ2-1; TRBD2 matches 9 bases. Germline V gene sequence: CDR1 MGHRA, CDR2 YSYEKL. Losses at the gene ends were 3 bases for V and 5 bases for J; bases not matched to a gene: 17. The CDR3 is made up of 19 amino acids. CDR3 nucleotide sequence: TGCGCCAGCAGCCACGAACGGGGGGCGGGAGGGCCTTCCGACAATGAGCAGTTCTTC. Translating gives CASSHERGAGGPSDNEQFF.

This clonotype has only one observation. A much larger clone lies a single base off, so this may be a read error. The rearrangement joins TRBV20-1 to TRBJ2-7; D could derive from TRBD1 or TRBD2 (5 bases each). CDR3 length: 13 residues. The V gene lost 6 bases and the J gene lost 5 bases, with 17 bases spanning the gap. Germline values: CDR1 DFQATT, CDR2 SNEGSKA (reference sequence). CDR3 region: CSARDGLSNEQYF. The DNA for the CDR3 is TGCAGTGCCAGGGACGGGCTAAGCAACGAGCAGTACTTC.

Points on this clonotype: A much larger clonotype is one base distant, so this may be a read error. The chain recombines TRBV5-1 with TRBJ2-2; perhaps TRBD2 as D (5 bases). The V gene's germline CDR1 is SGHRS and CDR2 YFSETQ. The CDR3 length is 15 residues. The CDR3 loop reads CVSRSGMSPTGELFF. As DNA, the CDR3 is TGCGTCAGCCGTTCCGGGATGTCCCCTACCGGGGAGCTGTTTTTT.

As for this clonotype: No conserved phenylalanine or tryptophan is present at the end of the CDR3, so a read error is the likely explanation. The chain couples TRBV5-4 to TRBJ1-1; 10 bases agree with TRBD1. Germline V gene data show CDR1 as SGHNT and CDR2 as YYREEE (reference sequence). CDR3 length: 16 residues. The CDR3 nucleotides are TGTGATAGCAGCTTTGAGACAGGGGGCTTGGGCACTGAAGCTTTCCTT. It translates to CDSSFETGGLGTEAFL.

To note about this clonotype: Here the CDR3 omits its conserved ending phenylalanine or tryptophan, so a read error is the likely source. This chain's CDR3 is CASSLEAGLVEQFL. The CDR3 nucleotides are TGTGCCAGTAGCTTAGAGGCAGGGCTGGTTGAGCAGTTCTTA. The chain links TRBV11-2 to TRBJ2-1, with D maybe TRBD1 (5 bases). The CDR3 is 14 amino acids. In germline, CDR1 is SGHAT, CDR2 FQNNGV.

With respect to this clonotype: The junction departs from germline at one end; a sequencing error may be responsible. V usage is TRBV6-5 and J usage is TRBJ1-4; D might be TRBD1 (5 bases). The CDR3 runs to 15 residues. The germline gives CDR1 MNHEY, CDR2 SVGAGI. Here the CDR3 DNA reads TGTGCCAGCAGCCCCGCCGGGGGTTGGCATGAAAAACTGTTTTTC. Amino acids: CASSPAGGWHEKLFF.

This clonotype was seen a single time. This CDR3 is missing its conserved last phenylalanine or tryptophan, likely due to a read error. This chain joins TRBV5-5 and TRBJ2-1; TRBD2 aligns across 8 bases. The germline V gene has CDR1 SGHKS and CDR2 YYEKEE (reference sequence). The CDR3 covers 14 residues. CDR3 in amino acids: CAGSLGLVGVQQFS. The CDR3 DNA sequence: TGTGCCGGCAGCCTGGGACTAGTGGGAGTCCAGCAGTTCTCC.

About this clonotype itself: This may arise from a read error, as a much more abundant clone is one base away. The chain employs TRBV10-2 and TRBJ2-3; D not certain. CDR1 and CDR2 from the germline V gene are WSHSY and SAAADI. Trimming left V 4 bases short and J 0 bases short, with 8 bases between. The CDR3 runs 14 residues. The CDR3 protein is CASSAFISTDTQYF. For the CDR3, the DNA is TGCGCCAGCAGTGCGTTTATTAGCACAGATACGCAGTATTTT.

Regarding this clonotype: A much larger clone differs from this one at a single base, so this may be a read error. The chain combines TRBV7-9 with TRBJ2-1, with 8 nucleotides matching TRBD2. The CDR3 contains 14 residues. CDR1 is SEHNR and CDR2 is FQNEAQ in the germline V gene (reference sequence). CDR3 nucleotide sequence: TGTGCCAGCAGCCGGGGGGGAACCTACAATGTGCAGTTCTTC. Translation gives CASSRGGTYNVQFF.

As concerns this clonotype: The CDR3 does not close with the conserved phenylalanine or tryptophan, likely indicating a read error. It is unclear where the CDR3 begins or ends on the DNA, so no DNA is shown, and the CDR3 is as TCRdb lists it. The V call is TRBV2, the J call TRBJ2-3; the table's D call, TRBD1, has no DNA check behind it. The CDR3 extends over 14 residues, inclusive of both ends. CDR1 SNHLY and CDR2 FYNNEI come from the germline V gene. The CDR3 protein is CASSEIQGTDRQFS.

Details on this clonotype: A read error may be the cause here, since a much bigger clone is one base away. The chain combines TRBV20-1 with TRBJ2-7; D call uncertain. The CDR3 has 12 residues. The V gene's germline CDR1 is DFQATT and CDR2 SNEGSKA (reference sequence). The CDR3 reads CSASEVSYDQYF. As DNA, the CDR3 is TGCAGTGCTAGTGAGGTTTCCTACGACCAGTACTTC.

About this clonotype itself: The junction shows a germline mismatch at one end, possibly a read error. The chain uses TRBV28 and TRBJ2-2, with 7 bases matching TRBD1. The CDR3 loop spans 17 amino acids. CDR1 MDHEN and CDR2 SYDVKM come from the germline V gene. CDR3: CASSLRRDSSLIGELFF. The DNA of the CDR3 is TGTGCTAGCAGTTTAAGAAGGGACAGCTCCCTCATCGGGGAGCTGTTTTTT.

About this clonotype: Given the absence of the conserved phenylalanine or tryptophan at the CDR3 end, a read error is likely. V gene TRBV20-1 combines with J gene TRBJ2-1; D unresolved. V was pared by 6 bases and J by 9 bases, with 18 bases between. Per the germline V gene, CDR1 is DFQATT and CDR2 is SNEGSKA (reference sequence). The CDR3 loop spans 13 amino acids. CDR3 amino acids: CSARNPKETEQFI. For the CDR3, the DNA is TGCAGTGCCAGAAACCCTAAGGAGACTGAGCAGTTCATC.

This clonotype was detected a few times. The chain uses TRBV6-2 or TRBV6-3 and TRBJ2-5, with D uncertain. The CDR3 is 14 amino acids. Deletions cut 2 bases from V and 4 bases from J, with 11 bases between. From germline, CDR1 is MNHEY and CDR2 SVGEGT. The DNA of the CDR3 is TGTGCCAGCAGTTACGTAAGGGTCGGAGAGACCCAGTACTTC. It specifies CASSYVRVGETQYF.

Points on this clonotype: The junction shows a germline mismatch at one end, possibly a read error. The CDR3 sequence: CASSPDLRASTEELVF. CDR3 coding DNA: TGTGCCAGCAGCCCAGATCTGAGGGCCAGCACCGAGGAGCTGGTTTTT. This chain links TRBV4-2 with TRBJ2-2, with a tentative D call TRBD2 (5 bases). The CDR3 runs 16 residues. Germline V gives CDR1 LGHNA, CDR2 YNFKEQ.

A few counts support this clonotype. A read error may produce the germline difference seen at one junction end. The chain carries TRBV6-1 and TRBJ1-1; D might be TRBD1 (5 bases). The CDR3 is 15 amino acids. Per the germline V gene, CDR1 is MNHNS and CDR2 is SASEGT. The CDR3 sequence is CVSNEPRGGNTEAFF. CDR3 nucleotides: TGTGTCAGCAATGAACCCCGTGGGGGAAACACTGAAGCTTTCTTT.

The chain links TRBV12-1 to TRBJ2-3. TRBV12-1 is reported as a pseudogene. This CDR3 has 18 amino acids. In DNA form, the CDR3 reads TGTGCCAGCAGCTTTGCCCAGAGAGGGTATCGTCTCACGGATACGCAGTATTTT. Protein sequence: CASSFAQRGYRLTDTQYF.

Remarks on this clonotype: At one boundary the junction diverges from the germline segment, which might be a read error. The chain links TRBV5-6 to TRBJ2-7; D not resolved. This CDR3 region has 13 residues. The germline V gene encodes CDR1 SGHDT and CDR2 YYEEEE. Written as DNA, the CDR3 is TGTACCAGCAGCTTAGGCAGATCCTACGAGCAATACTTC. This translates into CTSSLGRSYEQYF.

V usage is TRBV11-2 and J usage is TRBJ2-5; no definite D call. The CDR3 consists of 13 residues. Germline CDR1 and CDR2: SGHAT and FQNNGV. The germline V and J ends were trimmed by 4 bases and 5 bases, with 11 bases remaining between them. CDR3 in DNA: TGTGCCAGCAGCTGTGGGCTAGGGGAGACCCAGTACTTC. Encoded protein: CASSCGLGETQYF. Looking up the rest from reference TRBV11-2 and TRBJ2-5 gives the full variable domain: EAGVAQSPRYKIIEKRQSVAFWCNPISGHATLYWYQQILGQGPKLLIQFQNNGVVDDSQLPKDRFSAERLKGVDSTLKIQPAKLEDSAVYLCASSCGLGETQYFGPGTRLLVL.

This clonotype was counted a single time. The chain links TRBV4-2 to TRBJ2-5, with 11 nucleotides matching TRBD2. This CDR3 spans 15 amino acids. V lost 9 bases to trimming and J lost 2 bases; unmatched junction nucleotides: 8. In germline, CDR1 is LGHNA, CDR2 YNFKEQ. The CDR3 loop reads CASNLGTSGQETQYF. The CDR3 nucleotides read TGTGCCAGTAACCTAGGGACTAGCGGACAAGAGACCCAGTACTTC.

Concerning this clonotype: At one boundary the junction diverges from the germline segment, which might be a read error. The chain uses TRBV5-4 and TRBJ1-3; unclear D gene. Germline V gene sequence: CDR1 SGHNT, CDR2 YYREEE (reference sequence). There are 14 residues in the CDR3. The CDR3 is CAGSLPGAGNTIYF. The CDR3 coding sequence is TGTGCCGGCAGCTTACCAGGTGCCGGAAACACCATATATTTT.

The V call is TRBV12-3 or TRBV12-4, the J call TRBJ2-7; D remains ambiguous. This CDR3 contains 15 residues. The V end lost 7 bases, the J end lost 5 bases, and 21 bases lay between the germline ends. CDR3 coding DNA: TGTGCCAGCACGCCCCGGTACAGCGCAGCTCACGAGCAGTACTTC. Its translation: CASTPRYSAAHEQYF.

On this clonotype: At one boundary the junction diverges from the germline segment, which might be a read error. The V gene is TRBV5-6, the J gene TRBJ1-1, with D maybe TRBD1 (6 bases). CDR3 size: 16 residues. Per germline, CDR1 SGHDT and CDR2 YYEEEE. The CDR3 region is CANSLASWTANTQAFF. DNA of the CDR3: TGTGCCAACAGCTTGGCCTCCTGGACAGCGAACACTCAAGCTTTCTTT. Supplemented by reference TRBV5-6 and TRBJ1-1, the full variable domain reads DAGVTQSPTHLIKTRGQQVTLRCSPKSGHDTVSWYQQALGQGPQFIFQYYEEEERQRGNFPDRFSGHQFPNYSSELNVNALLLGDSALYLCANSLASWTANTQAFFGQGTRLTVV.

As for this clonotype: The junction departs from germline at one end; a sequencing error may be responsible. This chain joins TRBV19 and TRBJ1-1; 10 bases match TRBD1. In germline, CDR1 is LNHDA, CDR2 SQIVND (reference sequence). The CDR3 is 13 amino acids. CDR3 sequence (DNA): TGTGCCAGTAGGGACAGGGGGAGGACTGTAGCTTTCTTT. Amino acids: CASRDRGRTVAFF.

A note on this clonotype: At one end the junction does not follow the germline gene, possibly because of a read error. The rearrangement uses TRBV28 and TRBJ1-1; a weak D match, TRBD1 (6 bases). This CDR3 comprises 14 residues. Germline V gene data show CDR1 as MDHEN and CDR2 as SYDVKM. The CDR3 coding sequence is TGTGCCAGCTGTTTCGGGGGGCGCGGGACTGAGGCTTTCTTT. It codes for CASCFGGRGTEAFF. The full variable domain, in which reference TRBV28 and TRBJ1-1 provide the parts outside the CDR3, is DVKVTQSSRYLVKRTGEKVFLECVQDMDHENMFWYRQDPGLGLRLIYFSYDVKMKEKGDIPEGYSVSREKKERFSLILESASTNQTSMYLCASCFGGRGTEAFFGQGTRLTVV.

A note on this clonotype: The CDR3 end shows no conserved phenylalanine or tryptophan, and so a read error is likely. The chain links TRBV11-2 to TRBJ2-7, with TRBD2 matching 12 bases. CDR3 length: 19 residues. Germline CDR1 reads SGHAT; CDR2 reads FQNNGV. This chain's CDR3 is CARSFSASGRASLYYEQYI. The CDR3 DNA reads TGTGCCCGCAGCTTTAGCGCTAGCGGGAGGGCGAGCCTTTACTACGAGCAGTACATC.

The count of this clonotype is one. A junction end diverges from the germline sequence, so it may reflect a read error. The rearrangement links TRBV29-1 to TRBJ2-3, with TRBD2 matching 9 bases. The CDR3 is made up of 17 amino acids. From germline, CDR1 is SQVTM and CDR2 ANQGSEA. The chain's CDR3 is CSVGGLAGNTSTDKQYF. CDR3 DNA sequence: TGCAGCGTTGGAGGCCTAGCGGGGAATACTAGCACAGATAAGCAGTATTTT.